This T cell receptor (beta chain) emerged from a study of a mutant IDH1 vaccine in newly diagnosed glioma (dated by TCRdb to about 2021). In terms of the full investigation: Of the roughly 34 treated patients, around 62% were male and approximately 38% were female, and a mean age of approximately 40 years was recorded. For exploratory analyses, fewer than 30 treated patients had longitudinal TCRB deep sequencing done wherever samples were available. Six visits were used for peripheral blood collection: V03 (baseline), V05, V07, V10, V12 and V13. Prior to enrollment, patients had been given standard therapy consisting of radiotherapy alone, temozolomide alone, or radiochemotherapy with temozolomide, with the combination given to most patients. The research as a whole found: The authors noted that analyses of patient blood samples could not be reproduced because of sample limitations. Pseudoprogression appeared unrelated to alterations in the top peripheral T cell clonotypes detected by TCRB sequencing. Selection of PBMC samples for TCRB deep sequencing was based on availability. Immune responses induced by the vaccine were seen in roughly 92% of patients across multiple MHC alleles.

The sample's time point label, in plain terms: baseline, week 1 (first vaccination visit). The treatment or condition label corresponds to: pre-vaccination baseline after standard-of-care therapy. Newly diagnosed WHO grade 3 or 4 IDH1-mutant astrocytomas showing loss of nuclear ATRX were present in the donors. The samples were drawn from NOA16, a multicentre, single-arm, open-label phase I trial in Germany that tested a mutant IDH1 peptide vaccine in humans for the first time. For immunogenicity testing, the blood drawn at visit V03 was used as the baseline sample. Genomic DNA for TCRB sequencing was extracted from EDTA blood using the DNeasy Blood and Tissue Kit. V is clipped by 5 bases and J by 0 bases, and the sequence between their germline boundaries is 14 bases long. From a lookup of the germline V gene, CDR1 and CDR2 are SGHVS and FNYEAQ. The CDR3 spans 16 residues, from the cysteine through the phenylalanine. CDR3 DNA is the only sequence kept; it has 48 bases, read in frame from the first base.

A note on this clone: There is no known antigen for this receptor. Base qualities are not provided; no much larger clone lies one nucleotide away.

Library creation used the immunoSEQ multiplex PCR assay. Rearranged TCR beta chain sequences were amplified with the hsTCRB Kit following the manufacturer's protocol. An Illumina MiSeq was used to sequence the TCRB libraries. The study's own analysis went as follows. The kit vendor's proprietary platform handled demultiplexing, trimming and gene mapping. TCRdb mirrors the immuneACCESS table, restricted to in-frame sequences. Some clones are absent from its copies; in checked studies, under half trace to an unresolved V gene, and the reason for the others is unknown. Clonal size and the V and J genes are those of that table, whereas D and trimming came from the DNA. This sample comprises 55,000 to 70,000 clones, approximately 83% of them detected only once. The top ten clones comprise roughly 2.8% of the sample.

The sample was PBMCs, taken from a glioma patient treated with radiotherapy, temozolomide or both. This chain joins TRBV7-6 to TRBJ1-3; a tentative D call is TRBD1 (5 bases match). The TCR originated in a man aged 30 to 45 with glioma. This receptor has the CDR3 CASSPRGTNSGNTIYF. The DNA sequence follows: TGTGCCAGCAGCCCGAGAGGGACGAACTCTGGAAACACCATATATTTT.